This T cell receptor (beta chain) was sequenced in a study of Graves' ophthalmopathy and Graves' hyperthyroidism. This CDR3 is built from 13 residues. Germline values: CDR1 SEHNR, CDR2 FQNEAQ (reference sequence). V lost 1 base and J lost 10, with 8 bases in between. Ten or more counts support this clonotype. CDR3 regions of TCR beta were amplified from RNA transcripts. Amplification began with first-round RT-PCR using HTBI primers, then second-round multiplex PCR was performed. TCRdb reprocessed the multiplex PCR reads with MiXCR, giving one entry per CDR3 protein. The repertoire holds some 360,000 distinct CDR3 sequences, with about 18% as singletons.

This clonotype was sampled from an adult woman with stable Graves' hyperthyroidism. The chain recombines TRBV7-9 with TRBJ1-6; no clear D. Sequenced: peripheral blood. The DNA of the CDR3 is TGTGCCAGCAGCTTAGAGGGTGACTCACCCCTCCACTTT. This translates into CASSLEGDSPLHF. The variable domain in full, with the rest retrieved from reference TRBV7-9 and TRBJ1-6, is DTGVSQNPRHKITKRGQNVTFRCDPISEHNRLYWYRQTLGQGPEFLTYFQNEAQLEKSRLLSDRFSAERPKGSFSTLEIQRTEQGDSAMYLCASSLEGDSPLHFGNGTRLTVT.